This T cell receptor (beta chain) was observed in a study of T cells in Graves' hyperthyroidism and ophthalmopathy. Study as a whole: Peripheral blood samples were taken at initial diagnosis, prior to any treatment.

Unmatched junction bases numbered 7, after V lost 1 base and J lost 4 bases. The CDR3 consists of 17 residues. Germline V gene lookup returns CDR1 MGHRA and CDR2 YSYEKL. In patients aged 18 to 65, hyperthyroidism was newly diagnosed, with duration under 2 months. This sample holds PBMCs from roughly 10 ml fresh peripheral blood. Using RNA transcripts as the source, TCR beta CDR3 regions were amplified. The TCR CDR3 was amplified in a first-round RT-PCR using the HTBI primer set. TCRdb independently ran MiXCR on the multiplex PCR reads; one entry per CDR3 protein. This table holds under 700,000 distinct CDR3 sequences, 16% found once.

The source of this sequence is a woman under 30 with Graves' hyperthyroidism. This chain links TRBV4-1 with TRBJ2-2; 9 bases map to TRBD2. Material: blood. CDR3 bases: TGCGCCAGCAGCCAAGTACAACTAGCGGGTGTCACCGGGGAGCTGTTTTTT. Translated: CASSQVQLAGVTGELFF.